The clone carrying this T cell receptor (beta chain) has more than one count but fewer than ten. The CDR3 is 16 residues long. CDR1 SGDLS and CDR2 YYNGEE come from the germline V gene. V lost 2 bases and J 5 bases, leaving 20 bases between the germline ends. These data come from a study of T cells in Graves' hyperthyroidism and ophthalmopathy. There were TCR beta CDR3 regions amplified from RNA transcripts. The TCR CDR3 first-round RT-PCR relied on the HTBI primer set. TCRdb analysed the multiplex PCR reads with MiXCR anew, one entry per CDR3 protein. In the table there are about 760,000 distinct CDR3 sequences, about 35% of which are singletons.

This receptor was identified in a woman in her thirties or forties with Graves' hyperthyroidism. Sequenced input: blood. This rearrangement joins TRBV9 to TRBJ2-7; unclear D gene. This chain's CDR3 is CASSVFPEAHLHEQYF. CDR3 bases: TGTGCCAGCAGCGTCTTTCCTGAGGCCCACCTCCACGAGCAGTACTTC.